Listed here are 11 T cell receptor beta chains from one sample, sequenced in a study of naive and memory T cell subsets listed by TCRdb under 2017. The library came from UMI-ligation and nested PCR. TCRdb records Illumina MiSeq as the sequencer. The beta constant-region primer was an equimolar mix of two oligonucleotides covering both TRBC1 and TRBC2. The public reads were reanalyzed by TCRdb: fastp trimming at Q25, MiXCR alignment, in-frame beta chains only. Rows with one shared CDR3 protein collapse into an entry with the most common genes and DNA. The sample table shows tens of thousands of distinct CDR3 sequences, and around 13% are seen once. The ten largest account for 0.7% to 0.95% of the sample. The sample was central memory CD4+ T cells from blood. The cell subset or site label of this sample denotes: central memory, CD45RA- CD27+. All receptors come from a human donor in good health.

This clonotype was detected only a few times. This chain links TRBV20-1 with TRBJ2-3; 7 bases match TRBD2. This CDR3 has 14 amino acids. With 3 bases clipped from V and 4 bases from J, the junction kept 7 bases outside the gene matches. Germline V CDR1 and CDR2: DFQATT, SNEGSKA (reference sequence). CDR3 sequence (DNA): TGCAGTGCTAGCGTTACTAGCGTTGCAGATACGCAGTATTTT. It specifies CSASVTSVADTQYF.

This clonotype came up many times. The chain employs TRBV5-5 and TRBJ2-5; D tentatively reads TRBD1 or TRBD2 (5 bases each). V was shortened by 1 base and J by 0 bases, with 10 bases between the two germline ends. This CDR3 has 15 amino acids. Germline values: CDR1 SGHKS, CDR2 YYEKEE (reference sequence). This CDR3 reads CASSLSPGHQETQYF. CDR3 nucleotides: TGTGCCAGCAGCTTGAGCCCGGGGCACCAAGAGACCCAGTACTTC. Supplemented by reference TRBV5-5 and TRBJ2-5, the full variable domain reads DAGVTQSPTHLIKTRGQQVTLRCSPISGHKSVSWYQQVLGQGPQFIFQYYEKEERGRGNFPDRFSARQFPNYSSELNVNALLLGDSALYLCASSLSPGHQETQYFGPGTRLLVL.

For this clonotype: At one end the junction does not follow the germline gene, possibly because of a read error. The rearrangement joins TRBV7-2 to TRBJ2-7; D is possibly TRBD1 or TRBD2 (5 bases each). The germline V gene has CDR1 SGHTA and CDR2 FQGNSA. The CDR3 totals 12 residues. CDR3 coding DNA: TGTGCCAGCAGCCAAGAAGGGGCTAGCCTAGACTTC. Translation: CASSQEGASLDF.

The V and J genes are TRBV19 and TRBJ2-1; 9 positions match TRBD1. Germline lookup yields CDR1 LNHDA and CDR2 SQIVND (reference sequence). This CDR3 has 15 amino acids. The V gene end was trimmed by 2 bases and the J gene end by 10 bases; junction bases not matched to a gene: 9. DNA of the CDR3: TGTGCCAGTAGTATAATGGGACAGGGACTCGGGGAGCAGTTCTTC. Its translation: CASSIMGQGLGEQFF.

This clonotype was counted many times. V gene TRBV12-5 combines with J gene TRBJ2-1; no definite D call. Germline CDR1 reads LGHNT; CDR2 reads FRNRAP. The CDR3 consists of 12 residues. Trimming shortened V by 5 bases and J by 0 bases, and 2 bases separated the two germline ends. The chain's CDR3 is CASGPSYNEQFF. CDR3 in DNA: TGTGCTAGTGGTCCCTCCTACAATGAGCAGTTCTTC.

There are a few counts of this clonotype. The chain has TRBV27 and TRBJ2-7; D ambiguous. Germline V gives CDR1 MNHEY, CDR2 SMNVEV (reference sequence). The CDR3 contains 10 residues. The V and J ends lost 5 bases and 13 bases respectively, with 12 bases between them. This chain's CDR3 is CASSRPAGYF. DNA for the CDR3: TGTGCCAGCAGTCGCCCGGCCGGTTACTTC.

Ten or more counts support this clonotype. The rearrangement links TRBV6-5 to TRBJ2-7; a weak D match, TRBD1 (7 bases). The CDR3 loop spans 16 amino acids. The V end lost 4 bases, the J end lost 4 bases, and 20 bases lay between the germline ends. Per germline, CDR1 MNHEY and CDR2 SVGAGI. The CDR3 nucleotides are TGTGCCAGCAGTTTTTTGGGTGGAGGGGGCGAATACGAGCAGTACTTC. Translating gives CASSFLGGGGEYEQYF.

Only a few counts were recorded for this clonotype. Written as DNA, the CDR3 is TGTGCCAGCAGACGGGGGCAAAGTGAAAAACTGTTTTTT. This translates into CASRRGQSEKLFF. V and J are TRBV11-2 and TRBJ1-4; D may be TRBD1 (6 bases). Per the germline V gene, CDR1 is SGHAT and CDR2 is FQNNGV. The V gene lost 6 bases and the J gene lost 7 bases, with 12 bases spanning the gap. The CDR3 contains 13 residues.

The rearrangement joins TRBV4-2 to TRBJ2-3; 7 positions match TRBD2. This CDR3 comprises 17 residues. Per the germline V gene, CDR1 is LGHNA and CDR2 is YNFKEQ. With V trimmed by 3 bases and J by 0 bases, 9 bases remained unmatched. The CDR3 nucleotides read TGTGCCAGCAGCCAGTCCCTAGCGGCCCAGAGCACAGATACGCAGTATTTT. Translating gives CASSQSLAAQSTDTQYF.

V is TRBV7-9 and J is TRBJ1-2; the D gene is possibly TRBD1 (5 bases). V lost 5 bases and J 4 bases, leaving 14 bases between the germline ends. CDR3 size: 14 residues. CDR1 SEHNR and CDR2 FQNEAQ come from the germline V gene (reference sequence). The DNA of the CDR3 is TGTGCCAGCAGCCCAGGGACGGCTGGCTATGGCTACACCTTC. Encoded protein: CASSPGTAGYGYTF.

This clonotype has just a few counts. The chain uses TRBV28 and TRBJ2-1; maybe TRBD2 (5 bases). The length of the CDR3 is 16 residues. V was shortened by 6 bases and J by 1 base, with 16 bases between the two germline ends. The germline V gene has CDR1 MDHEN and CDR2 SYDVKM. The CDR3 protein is CASSVTGSGSYNEQFF. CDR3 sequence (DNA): TGTGCCAGCAGCGTGACGGGATCTGGGTCCTACAATGAGCAGTTCTTC.